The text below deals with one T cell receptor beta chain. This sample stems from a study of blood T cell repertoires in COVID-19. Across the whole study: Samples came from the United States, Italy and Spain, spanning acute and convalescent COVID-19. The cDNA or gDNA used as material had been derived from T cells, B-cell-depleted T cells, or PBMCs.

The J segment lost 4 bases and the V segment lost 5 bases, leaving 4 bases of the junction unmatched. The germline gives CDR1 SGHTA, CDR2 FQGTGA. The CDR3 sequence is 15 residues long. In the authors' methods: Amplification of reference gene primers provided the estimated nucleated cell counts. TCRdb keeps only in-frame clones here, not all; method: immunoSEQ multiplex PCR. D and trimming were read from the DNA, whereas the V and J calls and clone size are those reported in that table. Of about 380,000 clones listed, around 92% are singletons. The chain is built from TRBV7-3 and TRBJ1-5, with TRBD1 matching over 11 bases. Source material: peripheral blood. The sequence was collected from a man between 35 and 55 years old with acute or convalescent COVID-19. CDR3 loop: CASSLGTGGNQPQHF. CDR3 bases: TGTGCCAGCAGCCTCGGGACAGGGGGGAATCAGCCCCAGCATTTT.